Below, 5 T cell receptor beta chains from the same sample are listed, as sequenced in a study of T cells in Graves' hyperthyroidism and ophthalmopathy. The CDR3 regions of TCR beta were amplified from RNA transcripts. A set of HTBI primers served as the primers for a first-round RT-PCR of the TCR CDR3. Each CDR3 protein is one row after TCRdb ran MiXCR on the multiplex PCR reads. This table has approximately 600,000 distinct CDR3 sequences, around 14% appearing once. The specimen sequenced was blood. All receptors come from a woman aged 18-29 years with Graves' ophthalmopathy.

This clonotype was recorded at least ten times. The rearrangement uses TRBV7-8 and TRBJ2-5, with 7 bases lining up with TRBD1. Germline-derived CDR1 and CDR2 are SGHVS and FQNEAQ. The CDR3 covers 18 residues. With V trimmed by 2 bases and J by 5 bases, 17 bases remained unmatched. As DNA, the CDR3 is TGTGCCAGCAGCTTACGGCCGACAGGGACGATGATGACGGAGACCCAGTACTTC. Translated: CASSLRPTGTMMTETQYF.

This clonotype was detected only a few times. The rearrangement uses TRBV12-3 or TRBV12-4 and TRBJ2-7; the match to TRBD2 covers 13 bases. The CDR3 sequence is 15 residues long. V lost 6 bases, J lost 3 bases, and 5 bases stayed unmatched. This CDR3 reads CASRAGTSGNYEQYF. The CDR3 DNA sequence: TGTGCCAGCAGAGCCGGGACTAGCGGGAACTACGAGCAGTACTTC.

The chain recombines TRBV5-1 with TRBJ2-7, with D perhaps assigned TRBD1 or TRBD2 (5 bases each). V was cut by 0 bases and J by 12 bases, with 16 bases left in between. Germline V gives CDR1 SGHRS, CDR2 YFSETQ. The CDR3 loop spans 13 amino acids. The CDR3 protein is CASSLAGPSDWYF. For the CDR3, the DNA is TGCGCCAGCAGCTTGGCGGGACCCAGCGATTGGTACTTC.

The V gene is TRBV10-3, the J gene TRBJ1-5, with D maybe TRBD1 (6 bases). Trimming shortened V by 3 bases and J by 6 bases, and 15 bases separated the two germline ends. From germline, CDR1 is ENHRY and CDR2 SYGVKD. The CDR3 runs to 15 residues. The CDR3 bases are TGTGCCATCAGTGATAGGACAGTCCGAGGTCAGCCCCAGCATTTT. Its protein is CAISDRTVRGQPQHF.

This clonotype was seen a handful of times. The CDR3 here is CSAGSGIRTDTQYF. The CDR3 coding sequence is TGCAGTGCTGGTAGCGGGATTAGGACAGATACGCAGTATTTT. The chain carries TRBV20-1 and TRBJ2-3; 8 nucleotides line up with TRBD2. Germline V gives CDR1 DFQATT, CDR2 SNEGSKA (reference sequence). This CDR3 has 14 residues. The ends lost 5 bases at V and 3 bases at J; junction bases unmatched: 7.